This TCR beta chain was found in a study of TIL therapy for anti-PD-1-resistant metastatic lung cancer. Whole-study context: Tumors carried a median 1.5 non-synonymous mutations per megabase.

The sample holds a few counts of this clone. Its specificity is not known. Sample time point: pre-treatment sample, taken before nivolumab and TIL therapy. Patients were adults with stage 4 NSCLC. The immunoSEQ assay was v3. Data came from immunoSEQ multiplex PCR; TCRdb stores just in-frame clones and leaves some out. The table includes about 60,000 clones, roughly two thirds detected once. Regarding the study as a whole: Patients were highly selected, enriched for treatment-naive, never-smoker and oncogene-addicted cases.

Germline CDR1 SGHAT, CDR2 FQNNGV. V gave up 3 bases and J gave up 9 bases; unmatched junction bases: 10. CDR3 length equals 15 residues. The sequencing here drew on blood, taken at baseline. The chain is built from TRBV11-2 and TRBJ2-1; 8 nucleotides line up with TRBD2. The source is a person between 30 and 79 years old with non-small cell lung cancer. The CDR3 loop is CASSLGTSLRGEQFF. CDR3 nucleotide sequence: TGTGCCAGCAGCTTGGGGACTAGTTTAAGAGGTGAGCAGTTCTTC.